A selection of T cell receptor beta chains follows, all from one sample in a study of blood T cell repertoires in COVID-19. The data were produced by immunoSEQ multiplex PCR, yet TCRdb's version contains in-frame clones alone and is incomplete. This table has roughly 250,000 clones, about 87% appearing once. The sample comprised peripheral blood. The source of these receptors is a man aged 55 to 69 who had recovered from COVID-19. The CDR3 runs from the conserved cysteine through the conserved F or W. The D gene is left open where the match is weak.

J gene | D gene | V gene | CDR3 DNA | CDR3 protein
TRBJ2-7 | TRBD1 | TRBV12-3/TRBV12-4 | TGTGCCACCCGACAGGGGACCTACGAGCAGTACTTC | CATRQGTYEQYF
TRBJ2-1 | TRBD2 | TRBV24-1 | TGTGCCACCAGTGACGGTCCAGCGGGGGGCCTCAATGAGCAGTTCTTC | CATSDGPAGGLNEQFF
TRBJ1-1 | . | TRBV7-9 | TGTGCCAGCACTCGAACAGCGGGAATGGGTAGGGCTTTCTTT | CASTRTAGMGRAFF
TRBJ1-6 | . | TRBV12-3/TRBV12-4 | TGTGCCACCTTATTCTTACCGGGGACACCCCTCCACTTT | CATLFLPGTPLHF
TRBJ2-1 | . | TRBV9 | TGTGCCAGCAGCGCCCCTATCGTGGATGAGCAGTTCTTC | CASSAPIVDEQFF
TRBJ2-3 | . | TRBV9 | TGTGCCAGCAGCGTAGGGGGACACCGCACAGATACGCAGTATTTT | CASSVGGHRTDTQYF
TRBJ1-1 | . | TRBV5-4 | TGTGCCAGCAGCTCACTAAAATCCACTGAAGCTTTCTTT | CASSSLKSTEAFF
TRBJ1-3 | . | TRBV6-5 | TGTGCCAGCAAGGTGGACATCCTTTCTGGAAACACCATATATTTT | CASKVDILSGNTIYF
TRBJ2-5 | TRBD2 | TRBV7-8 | TGTGCCAGCAGCTTATCGGTTCCGAGCGGGGGAACAGAGACCCAGTACTTC | CASSLSVPSGGTETQYF
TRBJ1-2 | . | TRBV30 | TGTGCCTGGAGTGTACAGGGCTTCTATGGCTACACCTTC | CAWSVQGFYGYTF